Presented here are 21 T cell receptor beta chains from one specimen sequenced in a study of shared clonotypes between healthy human individuals (dated by TCRdb to about 2020). Library method: the immunoSEQ multiplex PCR assay. TCRdb obtained this table from immuneACCESS and retained in-frame rearrangements with V and J assigned. These tables miss some clones; where compared with another copy, unresolved V genes account for less than half of the shortfall, and the remainder is unexplained. In this sample the table shows some 480,000 clones, around 79% of which occur a single time. About an eighth of the sample lies in the top ten. The specimen sequenced was PBMCs. The receptors originated from a woman aged 40-49 years in good health. Some clones in this sample may be carry-over from other donors' samples.

This chain joins TRBV11-2 and TRBJ2-7, with 9 bases that match TRBD1. The V and J ends lost 4 bases and 4 bases, in that order; junction bases with no gene match: 5. CDR3 length: 14 residues. Germline lookup yields CDR1 SGHAT and CDR2 FQNNGV. CDR3 sequence reads: CASSSTQGAYEQYF. The CDR3, as DNA: TGTGCCAGCAGCTCAACACAGGGGGCTTACGAGCAGTACTTC.

This chain connects TRBV11-2 to TRBJ1-4; D is unresolved. Germline CDR1 and CDR2: SGHAT and FQNNGV. With 2 bases removed from V and 0 bases from J, the gap between germline ends came to 10 bases. The CDR3 loop spans 16 amino acids. The CDR3 sequence: CASSLWGQSTNEKLFF. CDR3 DNA: TGTGCCAGCAGCTTATGGGGTCAATCAACTAATGAAAAACTGTTTTTT. Based on the CDR3 plus reference TRBV11-2 and TRBJ1-4, the full variable domain is EAGVAQSPRYKIIEKRQSVAFWCNPISGHATLYWYQQILGQGPKLLIQFQNNGVVDDSQLPKDRFSAERLKGVDSTLKIQPAKLEDSAVYLCASSLWGQSTNEKLFFGSGTQLSVL.

The chain uses TRBV5-6 and TRBJ2-5; 10 bases are a match to TRBD1. With 1 base clipped from V and 7 bases from J, the junction kept 7 bases outside the gene matches. CDR1 and CDR2 from the germline V gene are SGHDT and YYEEEE. CDR3 length: 15 amino acids. The CDR3 is CASSLSGTGVGTQYF. The DNA for the CDR3 is TGTGCCAGCAGCTTGAGTGGGACAGGGGTGGGGACCCAGTACTTC.

In its sample, this clone was seen once. CDR3 DNA: TGCGCCAGCAGCTTGAACGTAGCGGGAGAGTCCGAGACCCAGTACTTC. Translating gives CASSLNVAGESETQYF. This chain joins TRBV5-1 and TRBJ2-5; 9 nucleotides line up with TRBD2. V gave up 1 base and J gave up 5 bases; unmatched junction bases: 9. The CDR3 is 16 residues long. Germline values: CDR1 SGHRS, CDR2 YFSETQ.

This sequence joins TRBV10-3 and TRBJ2-7, with D hard to call. The CDR3 sequence is 13 residues long. CDR1 and CDR2 from the germline V gene are ENHRY and SYGVKD. V lost 2 bases and J lost 0, with 5 bases in between. The CDR3 sequence is CAISEGSSYEQYF. CDR3 DNA: TGTGCCATCAGTGAGGGCAGCTCCTACGAGCAGTACTTC.

The chain uses TRBV28 and TRBJ1-3; TRBD1 agrees at 8 bases. The junction had 17 bases not matched to a gene; V was cut back by 3 bases and J by 4 bases. Germline-derived CDR1 and CDR2 are MDHEN and SYDVKM. The CDR3 is made up of 19 amino acids. The CDR3 loop is CASSFSPPTGVFKGNTIYF. DNA for the CDR3: TGTGCCAGCAGTTTTTCCCCTCCGACAGGGGTTTTTAAAGGAAACACCATATATTTT.

The V and J genes are TRBV2 and TRBJ2-3; 10 positions agree with TRBD2. Germline V gene sequence: CDR1 SNHLY, CDR2 FYNNEI. J lost 2 bases, V lost 6 bases, and 8 bases had no gene match. The length of the CDR3 is 16 residues. CDR3 region: CASRATSGLVTDTQYF. The DNA for the CDR3 is TGTGCCAGCAGAGCGACTAGCGGGCTAGTCACAGATACGCAGTATTTT.

J is TRBJ2-7 and V is TRBV27, with 14 nucleotides matching TRBD2. The CDR3 has 17 amino acids. Trimming cost V 5 bases and J 3 bases; bases outside gene matches: 9. Germline V gives CDR1 MNHEY, CDR2 SMNVEV (reference sequence). CDR3 region: CASSPTGLAGGRYEQYF. The CDR3, as DNA: TGTGCCAGCAGTCCAACCGGACTAGCGGGAGGACGCTACGAGCAGTACTTC.

V gene TRBV19 combines with J gene TRBJ1-1, with TRBD1 as a possible D gene (6 bases). The CDR3 has 13 residues. V was clipped by 3 bases and J by 11 bases, with 16 bases between them. The germline CDR1 and CDR2 sequences are LNHDA and SQIVND (reference sequence). CDR3: CASSIQTGNRAFF. In nucleotides, the CDR3 is TGTGCCAGTAGTATCCAAACAGGGAATCGGGCTTTCTTT.

A single count supports this clone. V and J are TRBV11-2 and TRBJ2-1, with 11 bases that match TRBD2. The CDR3 totals 15 residues. Losses at the gene ends were 5 bases for V and 6 bases for J; bases not matched to a gene: 6. CDR1 and CDR2 (germline): SGHAT, FQNNGV. This chain's CDR3 is CASSPGLAVRNEQFF. The CDR3 DNA follows: TGTGCCAGCAGCCCGGGACTAGCGGTTCGCAATGAGCAGTTCTTC.

This clone has only one observation. The chain couples TRBV5-1 to TRBJ1-1; no definite D call. CDR3 size: 13 residues. Trimming removed 0 bases from V and 3 bases from J, with 6 bases in between. From germline, CDR1 is SGHRS and CDR2 YFSETQ. CDR3 loop: CASSLVGYTEAFF. In DNA form, the CDR3 reads TGCGCCAGCAGCTTGGTCGGATACACTGAAGCTTTCTTT.

The chain recombines TRBV6-4 with TRBJ2-3; tentatively, D is TRBD2 (5 bases). From germline, CDR1 is MRHNA and CDR2 SNTAGT. CDR3 length equals 15 residues. V dropped 3 bases and J dropped 2 bases, with 12 bases sitting between them. CDR3 protein: CASSERVSNTDTQYF. DNA of the CDR3: TGTGCCAGCAGTGAGCGGGTATCAAACACAGATACGCAGTATTTT.

The J gene is TRBJ1-4, the V gene TRBV28; 9 positions match TRBD1. The CDR3 spans 15 residues. CDR1 and CDR2 (germline): MDHEN, SYDVKM. Trimming took 3 bases from V and 6 from J; bases not matched to a gene: 5. As DNA, the CDR3 is TGTGCCAGCAGTTTCTTGGGACAGGGAGATGAAAAACTGTTTTTT. This codes for CASSFLGQGDEKLFF.

The rearrangement uses TRBV10-1 and TRBJ2-7, with 10 nucleotides matching TRBD1. Losses at the gene ends were 5 bases for V and 2 bases for J; bases not matched to a gene: 6. The length of the CDR3 is 15 residues. Germline assignment: CDR1 WNHNN and CDR2 SYGVQD (reference sequence). CDR3 sequence reads: CASSPGTGVPYEQYF. The CDR3, as DNA: TGCGCCAGCAGTCCCGGGACAGGGGTTCCCTACGAGCAGTACTTC.

The table lists this clone with many counts. This sample also contains other DNA sequences that code for the same CDR3. The J gene is TRBJ2-7, the V gene TRBV11-3; 8 bases are a match to TRBD1. Per germline, CDR1 SGHNT and CDR2 YENEEA. The junction had 0 bases not matched to a gene; V was cut back by 1 base and J by 1 base. The CDR3 is 14 amino acids. The CDR3 DNA reads as TGTGCCAGCAGCTTAGGGGACAGGTCCTACGAGCAGTACTTC. As protein: CASSLGDRSYEQYF.

This clone showed up just a few times. J is TRBJ2-3 and V is TRBV6-5, with 10 bases identical to TRBD1. The CDR3 has 16 residues. Germline V gene lookup returns CDR1 MNHEY and CDR2 SVGAGI. With V trimmed by 2 bases and J by 6 bases, 8 bases remained unmatched. This chain's CDR3 is CASSYGPGQGEDTQYF. CDR3 nucleotide sequence: TGTGCCAGCAGTTACGGCCCAGGACAGGGGGAGGATACGCAGTATTTT.

CDR3 bases: TGTGCCAGCAGCTCCGGACTAGCTGACGGCTTCACGTTCTTC. Protein sequence: CASSSGLADGFTFF. The V and J genes are TRBV11-2 and TRBJ2-1; 8 bases map to TRBD2. Germline CDR1 SGHAT, CDR2 FQNNGV. The ends lost 4 bases at V and 15 bases at J; junction bases unmatched: 14. This CDR3 is 14 amino acids long.

The CDR3 DNA is TGTGCCATAACTAGCACAGATACGCAGTATTTT. Translating it yields CAITSTDTQYF. The V and J genes are TRBV28 and TRBJ2-3; no definite D call. V lost 10 bases to trimming and J lost 0 bases, with 5 bases between them. The CDR3 runs 11 residues. Germline V CDR1 and CDR2: MDHEN, SYDVKM.

The rearrangement uses TRBV6-5 and TRBJ2-2; D is perhaps TRBD1 (7 bases). The V and J ends lost 7 bases and 7 bases respectively, with 16 bases between them. Germline CDR1 reads MNHEY; CDR2 reads SVGAGI. This CDR3 region has 14 residues. As DNA, the CDR3 is TGTGCCAGCAAAAGAAACAGGGGAGGCGGGGAGCTGTTTTTT. Protein sequence: CASKRNRGGGELFF.

The chain is built from TRBV7-9 and TRBJ2-6, with a tentative D call TRBD2 (5 bases). Germline values: CDR1 SEHNR, CDR2 FQNEAQ (reference sequence). The CDR3 loop spans 16 amino acids. V lost 4 bases, J lost 0 bases, and 10 bases lay in between. The CDR3: CASSSGIFSGANVLTF. CDR3 DNA sequence: TGTGCCAGCAGCTCCGGGATTTTCTCTGGGGCCAACGTCCTGACTTTC. The full variable domain, with the rest looked up from reference TRBV7-9 and TRBJ2-6, is DTGVSQNPRHKITKRGQNVTFRCDPISEHNRLYWYRQTLGQGPEFLTYFQNEAQLEKSRLLSDRFSAERPKGSFSTLEIQRTEQGDSAMYLCASSSGIFSGANVLTFGAGSRLTVL.

The gene calls are TRBV5-6 and TRBJ2-6; D is undetermined. The CDR3 is 14 amino acids. The germline V and J ends were trimmed by 1 base and 2 bases, with 4 bases remaining between them. Germline V lookup: CDR1 SGHDT, CDR2 YYEEEE. For the CDR3, the DNA is TGTGCCAGCAGCTTGATGGCTGGGGCCAACGTCCTGACTTTC. Translating gives CASSLMAGANVLTF.